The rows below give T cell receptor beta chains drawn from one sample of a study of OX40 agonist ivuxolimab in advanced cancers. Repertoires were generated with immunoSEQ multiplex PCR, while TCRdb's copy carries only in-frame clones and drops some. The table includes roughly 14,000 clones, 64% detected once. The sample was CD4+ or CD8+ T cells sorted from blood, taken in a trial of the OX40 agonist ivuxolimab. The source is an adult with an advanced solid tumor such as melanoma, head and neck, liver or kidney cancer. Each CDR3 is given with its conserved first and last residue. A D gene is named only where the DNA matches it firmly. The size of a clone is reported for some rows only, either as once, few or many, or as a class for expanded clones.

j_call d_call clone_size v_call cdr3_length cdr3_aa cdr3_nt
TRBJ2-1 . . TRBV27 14 CASSLYTAGHEQFF TGTGCCAGCAGTTTATATACTGCGGGGCATGAGCAGTTCTTC
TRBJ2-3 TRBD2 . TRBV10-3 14 CAVTRGGETDTQYF TGTGCCGTAACCCGGGGGGGCGAAACAGATACGCAGTATTTT
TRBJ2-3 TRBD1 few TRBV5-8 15 CASSAGQASTDTQYF TGTGCCAGCAGCGCCGGACAGGCTAGCACAGATACGCAGTATTTT
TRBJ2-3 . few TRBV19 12 CASSIGGDTQYF TGTGCCAGTAGTATCGGGGGAGATACGCAGTATTTT
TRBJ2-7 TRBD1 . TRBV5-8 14 CASSLVAGGYEQYF TGTGCCAGCAGCTTAGTGGCAGGGGGCTACGAGCAGTACTTC
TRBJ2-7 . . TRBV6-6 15 CASSYSEHITYEQYF TGTGCCAGCAGTTACTCGGAACACATAACCTACGAGCAGTACTTC
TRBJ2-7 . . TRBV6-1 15 CASSRYTGPLYEQYF TGTGCCAGCAGTCGGTATACCGGCCCTTTATACGAGCAGTACTTC
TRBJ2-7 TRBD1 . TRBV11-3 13 CASNSGTGVKQYF TGTGCCAGCAACTCCGGGACAGGGGTTAAGCAGTACTTC
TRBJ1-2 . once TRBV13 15 CASSRNDRPRDGYTF TGTGCCAGCAGCCGGAACGACAGACCTCGGGATGGCTACACCTTC
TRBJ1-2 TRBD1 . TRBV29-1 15 CSVEDLQGANYGYTF TGCAGCGTTGAAGATCTACAGGGGGCTAACTATGGCTACACCTTC
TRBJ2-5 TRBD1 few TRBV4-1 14 CASSQEDRVWTQYF TGCGCCAGCAGCCAGGAAGACAGGGTGTGGACCCAGTACTTC
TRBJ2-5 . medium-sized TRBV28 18 CASSLPGGPIKVQETQYF TGTGCCAGCAGTTTACCGGGGGGCCCTATAAAAGTACAAGAGACCCAGTACTTC
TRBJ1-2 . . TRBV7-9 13 CASSLVVNYGYTF TGTGCCAGCAGCTTAGTGGTAAACTATGGCTACACCTTC
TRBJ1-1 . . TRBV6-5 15 CASSYSLSANTEAFF TGTGCCAGCAGTTACTCATTGTCGGCTAACACTGAAGCTTTCTTT
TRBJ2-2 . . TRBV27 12 CASSLYNGELFF TGTGCCAGCAGTTTATATAATGGGGAGCTGTTTTTT
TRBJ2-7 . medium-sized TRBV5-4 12 CASSVQYYEQYF TGTGCCAGCAGCGTTCAGTATTACGAGCAGTACTTC
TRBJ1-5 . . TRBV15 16 CATSRALGRAGQPQHF TGTGCCACCAGCAGAGCTTTGGGGAGGGCCGGTCAGCCCCAGCATTTT
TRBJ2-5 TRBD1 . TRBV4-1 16 CASSQTFPGQQETQYF TGCGCCAGCAGCCAGACCTTCCCGGGACAGCAAGAGACCCAGTACTTC
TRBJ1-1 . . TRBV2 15 CASSALGYLNTEAFF TGTGCCAGCAGTGCCCTAGGTTACTTGAACACTGAAGCTTTCTTT
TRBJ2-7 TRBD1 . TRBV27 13 CASSLSNRGEQYF TGTGCCAGCAGTTTATCGAACAGGGGGGAGCAGTACTTC
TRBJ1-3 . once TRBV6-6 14 CASSYSGGGNTIYF TGTGCCAGCAGTTACTCGGGGGGGGGAAACACCATATATTTT
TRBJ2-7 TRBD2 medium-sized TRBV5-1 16 CASSLVGLAGFYEQYF TGCGCCAGCAGCTTGGTAGGGCTAGCGGGTTTCTACGAGCAGTACTTC
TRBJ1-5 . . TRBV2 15 CASSEKGQGNQPQHF TGTGCCAGCAGTGAAAAGGGGCAGGGCAATCAGCCCCAGCATTTT
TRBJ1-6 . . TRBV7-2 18 CASSLAFFGATNNSPLHF TGTGCCAGCAGCTTAGCGTTCTTTGGAGCCACAAATAATTCACCCCTCCACTTT
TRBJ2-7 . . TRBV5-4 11 CASSQGYEQYF TGTGCCAGCAGCCAGGGGTACGAGCAGTACTTC
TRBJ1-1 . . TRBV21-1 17 CASSKTRGSGPTPEAFF TGTGCCAGCAGCAAAACCAGGGGGTCAGGGCCTACACCCGAAGCTTTCTTT
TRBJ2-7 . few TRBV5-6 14 CASSLGEGNYEQYF TGTGCCAGCAGCTTGGGTGAGGGGAACTACGAGCAGTACTTC
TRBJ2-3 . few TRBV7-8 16 CASSLTGGADWDTQYF TGTGCCAGCAGCTTAACAGGGGGGGCCGACTGGGATACGCAGTATTTT
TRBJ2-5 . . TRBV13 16 CASSFPLRGPQETQYF TGTGCCAGCAGTTTTCCCTTGAGGGGACCTCAAGAGACCCAGTACTTC
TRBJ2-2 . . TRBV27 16 CASSLVLEPNTGELFF TGTGCCAGCAGTTTAGTGCTGGAGCCGAACACCGGGGAGCTGTTTTTT
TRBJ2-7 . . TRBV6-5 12 CASSQGSYEQYF TGTGCCAGCAGTCAGGGATCCTACGAGCAGTACTTC
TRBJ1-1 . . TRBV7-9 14 CASSQPQGPHEAFF TGTGCCAGCAGCCAACCCCAGGGCCCCCATGAAGCTTTCTTT
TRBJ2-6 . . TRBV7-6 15 CASSILGAGANVLTF TGTGCCAGCAGCATTCTAGGAGCTGGGGCCAACGTCCTGACTTTC
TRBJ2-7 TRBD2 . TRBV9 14 CASSLSGGAGEQYF TGTGCCAGCAGCCTAAGCGGGGGGGCCGGCGAGCAGTACTTC
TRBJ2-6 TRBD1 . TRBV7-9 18 CASSSWGQTDSGANVLTF TGTGCCAGCAGCTCATGGGGACAGACTGACTCTGGGGCCAACGTCCTGACTTTC
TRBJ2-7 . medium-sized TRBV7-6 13 CASSFDRTSEQYF TGTGCCAGCAGCTTTGACAGGACGTCCGAGCAGTACTTC
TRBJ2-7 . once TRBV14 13 CASRPDTTYEQYF TGTGCCAGCAGACCCGACACCACCTACGAGCAGTACTTC
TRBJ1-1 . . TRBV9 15 CASSYSPGGNTEAFF TGTGCCAGCAGCTACTCCCCGGGAGGAAACACTGAAGCTTTCTTT
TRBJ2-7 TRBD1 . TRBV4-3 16 CASSQDVTGDFYEQYF TGCGCCAGCAGCCAAGATGTGACAGGGGACTTCTACGAGCAGTACTTC
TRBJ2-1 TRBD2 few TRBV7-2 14 CASTMPGGYNEQFF TGTGCCAGCACCATGCCGGGGGGGTACAATGAGCAGTTCTTC
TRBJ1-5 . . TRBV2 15 CASGVSGDSNQPQHF TGTGCCAGCGGAGTCAGCGGGGATAGCAATCAGCCCCAGCATTTT
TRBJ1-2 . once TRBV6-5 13 CASSYGGGIGYTF TGTGCCAGCAGTTACGGGGGAGGAATTGGCTACACCTTC
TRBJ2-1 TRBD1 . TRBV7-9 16 CASGPLGDREYNEQFF TGTGCCAGCGGCCCTTTGGGGGACAGAGAATACAATGAGCAGTTCTTC
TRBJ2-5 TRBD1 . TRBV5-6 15 CASSLRDRGWETQYF TGTGCCAGCAGCTTGAGGGACAGGGGTTGGGAGACCCAGTACTTC
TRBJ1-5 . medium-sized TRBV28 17 CASTLLGFYSPNQPQHF TGTGCCAGCACCTTACTAGGGTTTTATTCCCCCAACCAGCCCCAGCATTTT
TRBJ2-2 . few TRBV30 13 CAWSVTETGELFF TGTGCCTGGAGTGTAACCGAGACCGGGGAGCTGTTTTTT
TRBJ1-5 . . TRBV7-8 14 CASSWSGFNQPQHF TGTGCCAGCAGCTGGTCGGGATTCAATCAGCCCCAGCATTTT
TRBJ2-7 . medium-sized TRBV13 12 CASSPPRGEQYF TGTGCCAGCAGCCCCCCGAGGGGCGAGCAGTACTTC
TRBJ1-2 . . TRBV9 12 CASAGGEDGYTF TGTGCCAGCGCTGGGGGGGAGGATGGCTACACCTTC
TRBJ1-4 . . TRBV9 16 CASSVGGISTNEKLFF TGTGCCAGCAGCGTAGGGGGGATTTCGACTAATGAAAAACTGTTTTTT
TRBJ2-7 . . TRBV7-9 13 CASSRGRIYEQYF TGTGCCAGCAGCCGCGGACGGATCTACGAGCAGTACTTC
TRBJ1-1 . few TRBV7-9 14 CASSTWTANTEAFF TGTGCCAGCAGCACCTGGACGGCGAACACTGAAGCTTTCTTT
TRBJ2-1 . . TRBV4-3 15 CASSPEGASYNEQFF TGCGCCAGCAGCCCGGAGGGAGCATCCTACAATGAGCAGTTCTTC
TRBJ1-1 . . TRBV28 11 CASSFYTEAFF TGTGCCAGCAGTTTTTACACTGAAGCTTTCTTT
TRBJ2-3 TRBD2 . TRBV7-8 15 CASSLAGGYTDTQYF TGTGCCAGCAGCTTAGCGGGGGGGTACACAGATACGCAGTATTTT
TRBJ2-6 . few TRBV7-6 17 CASSRPLGDSGANVLTF TGTGCCAGCAGTCGCCCCCTGGGGGACTCTGGGGCCAACGTCCTGACTTTC
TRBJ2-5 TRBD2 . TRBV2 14 CASSEGGFQETQYF TGTGCCAGCAGTGAGGGGGGGTTCCAAGAGACCCAGTACTTC
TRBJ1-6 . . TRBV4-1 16 CASSQTISSYNSPLHF TGCGCCAGCAGCCAAACTATCAGCTCCTATAATTCACCCCTCCACTTT
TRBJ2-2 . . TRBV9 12 CASSRKTGELFF TGTGCCAGCAGCCGAAAGACCGGGGAGCTGTTTTTT
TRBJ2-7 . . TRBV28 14 CASSSGLISYEQYF TGTGCCAGCAGTTCAGGACTGATCTCCTACGAGCAGTACTTC